The 22 T cell receptor beta chains presented below share a single source sample, sequenced in a study of cytomegalovirus exposure and HLA in healthy donors. Generated by immunoSEQ multiplex PCR, the TCRdb table keeps only in-frame clones and is missing some. The table lists about 200,000 clones, around 84% of them singletons. Sequencing was performed on PBMCs. The receptors come from a woman aged 25 to 39 in good health and CMV-seropositive.

The chain couples TRBV7-2 to TRBJ2-7, with TRBD1 matching over 9 bases. Losses at the gene ends were 3 bases for V and 2 bases for J; bases not matched to a gene: 2. CDR1 and CDR2 from the germline V gene are SGHTA and FQGNSA. This CDR3 contains 14 residues. CDR3 nucleotide sequence: TGTGCCAGCAGCTTGGACAGGGGACCCTACGAGCAGTACTTC. Translating gives CASSLDRGPYEQYF.

The gene calls are TRBV6-6 and TRBJ2-7; D gene ambiguous. The germline V gene has CDR1 MNHNY and CDR2 SVGAGI (reference sequence). V lost 5 bases and J 3 bases, leaving 17 bases between the germline ends. The CDR3 covers 15 residues. This chain's CDR3 is CASSALSGQVYEQYF. The CDR3 DNA is TGTGCCAGCAGTGCCCTTAGTGGTCAGGTCTACGAGCAGTACTTC.

The chain links TRBV4-1 to TRBJ2-7; D perhaps matches TRBD2 (5 bases). Trimming left V 1 base short and J 0 bases short, with 16 bases between. CDR1 is MGHRA and CDR2 is YSYEKL in the germline V gene. The CDR3 consists of 17 residues. The DNA for the CDR3 is TGCGCCAGCAGCCAAGGGCCGGGAACTCAAAACTCCTACGAGCAGTACTTC. This sequence encodes CASSQGPGTQNSYEQYF.

This clone turned up a few times. The chain uses TRBV11-2 and TRBJ1-1; no clear D gene. Germline V lookup: CDR1 SGHAT, CDR2 FQNNGV. This CDR3 spans 13 amino acids. The V end lost 2 bases, the J end lost 8 bases, and 12 bases lay between the germline ends. CDR3 region: CASSLRPAEEAFF. CDR3 sequence (DNA): TGTGCCAGCAGCTTAAGACCGGCGGAGGAAGCTTTCTTT.

This chain joins TRBV5-6 and TRBJ2-5; TRBD2 is a possible D gene (6 bases). CDR3 size: 14 residues. The germline gives CDR1 SGHDT, CDR2 YYEEEE. The V and J ends lost 7 bases and 2 bases respectively, with 15 bases between them. Here the CDR3 reads CASGQLAVQETQYF. The DNA of the CDR3 is TGTGCCAGCGGCCAGTTAGCGGTACAAGAGACCCAGTACTTC.

V gene TRBV28 combines with J gene TRBJ1-5; 10 nucleotides align to TRBD1. V was clipped by 0 bases and J by 7 bases; unmatched bases: 3. Germline V gene lookup returns CDR1 MDHEN and CDR2 SYDVKM. The CDR3 consists of 15 residues. CDR3 sequence reads: CASSLWGQGKQPQHF. The DNA for the CDR3 is TGTGCCAGCAGTTTATGGGGACAGGGGAAGCAGCCCCAGCATTTT. Looking up the rest from reference TRBV28 and TRBJ1-5 gives the full variable domain: DVKVTQSSRYLVKRTGEKVFLECVQDMDHENMFWYRQDPGLGLRLIYFSYDVKMKEKGDIPEGYSVSREKKERFSLILESASTNQTSMYLCASSLWGQGKQPQHFGDGTRLSIL.

This rearrangement joins TRBV2 to TRBJ2-5; TRBD2 is a possible D gene (7 bases). Germline V gene sequence: CDR1 SNHLY, CDR2 FYNNEI. This CDR3 spans 14 amino acids. With 3 bases removed from V and 5 bases from J, the gap between germline ends came to 13 bases. The chain's CDR3 is CASSEGGRRETQYF. The CDR3 DNA reads TGTGCCAGCAGTGAGGGGGGGCGGAGGGAGACCCAGTACTTC.

This clone was seen a few times. The V call is TRBV2, the J call TRBJ2-7; D is ambiguous. Germline V gene lookup returns CDR1 SNHLY and CDR2 FYNNEI. The CDR3 loop spans 12 amino acids. Trimming took off 3 bases at V and 3 bases at J, with 6 bases between the two ends. CDR3 loop: CASSDTSYEQYF. The CDR3 region has the DNA TGTGCCAGCAGTGATACAAGCTACGAGCAGTACTTC.

The V call is TRBV28, the J call TRBJ1-1, with D perhaps matching TRBD1 (6 bases). This CDR3 region has 15 residues. The V and J ends lost 4 bases and 6 bases respectively, with 18 bases between them. CDR1 and CDR2 (germline): MDHEN, SYDVKM. As DNA, the CDR3 is TGTGCCAGCAGTTACACAGGGTTGGGCCGGCCTGAAGCTTTCTTT. It encodes CASSYTGLGRPEAFF.

The V gene is TRBV5-1, the J gene TRBJ1-3; no clear D gene. The CDR3 has 16 residues. Germline CDR1 reads SGHRS; CDR2 reads YFSETQ. The V end was cut by 0 bases, the J end by 4 bases, with 14 bases between. The CDR3 region is CASSLEPPSRGNTIYF. The CDR3, as DNA: TGCGCCAGCAGCTTGGAACCTCCGTCTCGGGGAAACACCATATATTTT.

The V call is TRBV27, the J call TRBJ2-2; 13 nucleotides align to TRBD2. V gave up 4 bases and J gave up 8 bases; unmatched junction bases: 4. Per germline, CDR1 MNHEY and CDR2 SMNVEV (reference sequence). The CDR3 is 15 residues long. The CDR3 sequence is CASSSRLAGGGELFF. CDR3 coding DNA: TGTGCCAGCAGTTCCCGACTAGCGGGAGGAGGGGAGCTGTTTTTT.

The sample holds one count of this clone. The chain recombines TRBV2 with TRBJ1-2; D is perhaps TRBD1 (6 bases). The germline CDR1 and CDR2 sequences are SNHLY and FYNNEI. Deletions cut 2 bases from V and 8 bases from J, with 12 bases between. The CDR3 totals 13 residues. In nucleotides, the CDR3 is TGTGCCAGCAGTGAACGGGGGGCAAGGGGCTACACCTTC. Its translation: CASSERGARGYTF.

The V gene is TRBV5-6, the J gene TRBJ2-7; D uncertain. Deletions cut 1 base from V and 3 bases from J, with 11 bases between. Germline-derived CDR1 and CDR2 are SGHDT and YYEEEE. The length of the CDR3 is 14 residues. CDR3 nucleotides: TGTGCCAGCAGCTTGTCTAAGTCTCACTACGAGCAGTACTTC. It yields the protein CASSLSKSHYEQYF.

This sequence joins TRBV7-2 and TRBJ2-5; D uncertain. The CDR3 has 13 residues. The germline V and J ends were trimmed by 4 bases and 4 bases, with 10 bases remaining between them. Germline loops: CDR1 SGHTA, CDR2 FQGNSA. The CDR3 region is CASSSISRETQYF. DNA of the CDR3: TGTGCCAGCAGCTCCATTAGTCGAGAGACCCAGTACTTC.

The V gene is TRBV11-2, the J gene TRBJ2-7; tentatively, D is TRBD1 (5 bases). Germline assignment: CDR1 SGHAT and CDR2 FQNNGV. The CDR3 is 15 amino acids. With 7 bases removed from V and 3 bases from J, the gap between germline ends came to 19 bases. In nucleotides, the CDR3 is TGTGCCAGCATCCCCTTAGACAGTCTTAACTACGAGCAGTACTTC. Its protein product is CASIPLDSLNYEQYF.

The gene calls are TRBV11-2 and TRBJ1-4, with 8 positions matching TRBD1. There are 17 residues in the CDR3. CDR1 and CDR2 (germline): SGHAT, FQNNGV. Trimming removed 8 bases from V and 0 bases from J; junction bases left unmatched: 11. The CDR3 nucleotides are TGTGCCAGCTCCTTTGACAGGGGCGCTCCAACTAATGAAAAACTGTTTTTT. It yields the protein CASSFDRGAPTNEKLFF.

The count of this clone is one. This rearrangement joins TRBV25-1 to TRBJ2-5; TRBD2 agrees at 14 bases. The germline gives CDR1 MGHDK, CDR2 SYGVNS. The CDR3 contains 16 residues. The V gene end was trimmed by 4 bases and the J gene end by 4 bases; junction bases not matched to a gene: 5. In DNA, the CDR3 is TGTGCCAGCAGTGCTGGGGGGACTAGCGGGGGAGAGACCCAGTACTTC. Translating it yields CASSAGGTSGGETQYF.

V usage is TRBV6-1 and J usage is TRBJ1-1; D is unresolved. V gave up 5 bases and J gave up 1 base, with 5 bases separating them. The CDR3 loop spans 12 amino acids. Germline CDR1 MNHNS, CDR2 SASEGT. The CDR3 reads CASSPRNTEAFF. In nucleotides, the CDR3 is TGTGCCAGCAGTCCTCGGAACACTGAAGCTTTCTTT.

The rearrangement joins TRBV7-9 to TRBJ1-1; tentatively, D is TRBD1 (6 bases). Germline lookup yields CDR1 SEHNR and CDR2 FQNEAQ (reference sequence). V was clipped by 4 bases and J by 0 bases, with 12 bases between them. The CDR3 consists of 15 residues. CDR3 DNA sequence: TGTGCCAGCAGCTCCGGACAGCAAATGAACACTGAAGCTTTCTTT. Encoded protein: CASSSGQQMNTEAFF.

V gene TRBV29-1 combines with J gene TRBJ2-5; TRBD2 matches at 7 bases. V lost 3 bases, J lost 2 bases, and 6 bases stayed unmatched. CDR3 length equals 14 residues. CDR1 SQVTM and CDR2 ANQGSEA come from the germline V gene. CDR3 nucleotide sequence: TGCAGCGTTGAGGTGGGGGGGTTTCAAGAGACCCAGTACTTC. Protein sequence: CSVEVGGFQETQYF.

The count of this clone is one. This chain joins TRBV7-2 and TRBJ2-3, with D perhaps TRBD2 (7 bases). The CDR3 contains 13 residues. The V gene's germline CDR1 is SGHTA and CDR2 FQGNSA. Trimming pared 5 bases from V and 8 bases from J, leaving 14 bases between. CDR3 bases: TGTGCCAGCAGCCTTGGGGGGGCAGGTACGCAGTATTTT. Amino acid sequence: CASSLGGAGTQYF.

This clone was seen a single time. This sequence joins TRBV5-1 and TRBJ2-7, with a weak D call TRBD1 (6 bases). This CDR3 has 13 residues. Deletions cut 3 bases from V and 3 bases from J, with 10 bases between. CDR1 is SGHRS and CDR2 is YFSETQ in the germline V gene. The chain's CDR3 is CASSSMTGYEQYF. The DNA of the CDR3 is TGCGCCAGCAGCTCAATGACAGGCTACGAGCAGTACTTC.